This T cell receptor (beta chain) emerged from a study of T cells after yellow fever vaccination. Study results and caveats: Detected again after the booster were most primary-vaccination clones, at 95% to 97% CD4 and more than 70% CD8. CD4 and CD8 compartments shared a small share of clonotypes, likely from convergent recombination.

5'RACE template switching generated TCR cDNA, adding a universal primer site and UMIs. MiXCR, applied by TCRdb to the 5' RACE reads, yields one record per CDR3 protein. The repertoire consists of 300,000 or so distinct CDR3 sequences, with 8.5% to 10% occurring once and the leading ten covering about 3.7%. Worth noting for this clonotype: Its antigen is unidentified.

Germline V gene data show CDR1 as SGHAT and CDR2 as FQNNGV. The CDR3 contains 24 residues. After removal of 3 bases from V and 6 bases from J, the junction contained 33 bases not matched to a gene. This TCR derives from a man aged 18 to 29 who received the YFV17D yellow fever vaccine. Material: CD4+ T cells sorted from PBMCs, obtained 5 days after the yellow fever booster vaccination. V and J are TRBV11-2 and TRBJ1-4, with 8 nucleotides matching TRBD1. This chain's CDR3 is CASSLNRGIPARRKIPEPYEKLFF. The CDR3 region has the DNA TGTGCCAGCAGCTTGAACAGGGGGATCCCCGCTCGAAGGAAAATCCCCGAGCCGTATGAAAAACTGTTTTTT. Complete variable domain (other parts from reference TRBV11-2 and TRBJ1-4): EAGVAQSPRYKIIEKRQSVAFWCNPISGHATLYWYQQILGQGPKLLIQFQNNGVVDDSQLPKDRFSAERLKGVDSTLKIQPAKLEDSAVYLCASSLNRGIPARRKIPEPYEKLFFGSGTQLSVL.